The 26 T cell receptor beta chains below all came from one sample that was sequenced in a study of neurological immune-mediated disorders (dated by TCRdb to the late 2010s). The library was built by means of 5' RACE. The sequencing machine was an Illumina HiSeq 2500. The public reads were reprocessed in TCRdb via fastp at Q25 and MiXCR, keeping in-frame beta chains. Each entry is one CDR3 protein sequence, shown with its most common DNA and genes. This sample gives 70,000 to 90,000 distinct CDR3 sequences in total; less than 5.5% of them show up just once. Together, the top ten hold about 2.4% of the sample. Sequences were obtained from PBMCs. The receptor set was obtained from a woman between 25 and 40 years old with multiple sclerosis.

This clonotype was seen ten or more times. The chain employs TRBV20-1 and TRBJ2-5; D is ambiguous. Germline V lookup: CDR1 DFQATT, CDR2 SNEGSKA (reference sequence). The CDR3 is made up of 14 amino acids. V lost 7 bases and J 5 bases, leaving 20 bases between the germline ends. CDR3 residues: CSVTHPSRTETQYF. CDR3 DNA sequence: TGCAGTGTCACCCATCCCTCTCGAACGGAGACCCAGTACTTC.

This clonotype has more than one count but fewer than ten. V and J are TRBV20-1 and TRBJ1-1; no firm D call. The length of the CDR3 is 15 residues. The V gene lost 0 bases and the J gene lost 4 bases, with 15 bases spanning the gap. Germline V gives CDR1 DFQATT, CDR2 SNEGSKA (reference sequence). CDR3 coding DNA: TGCAGTGCTAGAGATTTTGGACGCCCGAGCACTGAAGCTTTCTTT. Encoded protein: CSARDFGRPSTEAFF.

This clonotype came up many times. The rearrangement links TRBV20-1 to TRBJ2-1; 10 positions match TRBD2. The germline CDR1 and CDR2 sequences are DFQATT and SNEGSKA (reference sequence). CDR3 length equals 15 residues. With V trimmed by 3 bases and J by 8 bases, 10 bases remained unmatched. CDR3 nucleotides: TGCAGTGCTAGGAGAAGCGGGAGGGCCAGCCATGAGCAGTTCTTC. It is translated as CSARRSGRASHEQFF.

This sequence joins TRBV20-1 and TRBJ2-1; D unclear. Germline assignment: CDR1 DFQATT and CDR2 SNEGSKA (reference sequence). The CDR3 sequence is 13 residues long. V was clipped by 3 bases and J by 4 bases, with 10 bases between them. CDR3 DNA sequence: TGCAGTGCTAGTCCGCAGAATTACAATGAGCAGTTCTTC. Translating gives CSASPQNYNEQFF.

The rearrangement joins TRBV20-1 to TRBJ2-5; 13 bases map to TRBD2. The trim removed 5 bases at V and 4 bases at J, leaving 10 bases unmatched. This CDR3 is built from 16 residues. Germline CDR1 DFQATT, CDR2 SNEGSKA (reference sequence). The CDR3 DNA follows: TGCAGTGCTTGGGGGACTAGCGGGATTTTGGGAGAGACCCAGTACTTC. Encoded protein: CSAWGTSGILGETQYF.

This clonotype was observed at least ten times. The CDR3 reads CASTRTGGEQFF. The DNA for the CDR3 is TGTGCCAGCACCCGAACCGGGGGTGAGCAGTTCTTC. V gene TRBV12-3 or TRBV12-4 combines with J gene TRBJ2-1, with D possibly being TRBD2 (6 bases). Trimming took off 7 bases at V and 9 bases at J, with 13 bases between the two ends. This CDR3 region has 12 residues.

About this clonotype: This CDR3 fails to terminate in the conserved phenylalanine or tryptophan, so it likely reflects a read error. CDR3 sequence: CSAGLASSYEQYN. The CDR3, as DNA: TGCAGTGCAGGACTAGCAAGCTCCTACGAGCAGTACAAC. This rearrangement joins TRBV20-1 to TRBJ2-7, with TRBD2 identical over 8 bases. The CDR3 has 13 residues. J lost 0 bases, V lost 6 bases, and 4 bases had no gene match. CDR1 and CDR2 from the germline V gene are DFQATT and SNEGSKA (reference sequence).

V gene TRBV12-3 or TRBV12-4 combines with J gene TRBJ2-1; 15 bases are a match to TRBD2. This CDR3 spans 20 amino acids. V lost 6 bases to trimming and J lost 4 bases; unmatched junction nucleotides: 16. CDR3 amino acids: CASRNPPGLAGGGGYNEQFF. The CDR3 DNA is TGTGCCAGCAGAAACCCTCCGGGACTAGCGGGAGGCGGAGGGTACAATGAGCAGTTCTTC.

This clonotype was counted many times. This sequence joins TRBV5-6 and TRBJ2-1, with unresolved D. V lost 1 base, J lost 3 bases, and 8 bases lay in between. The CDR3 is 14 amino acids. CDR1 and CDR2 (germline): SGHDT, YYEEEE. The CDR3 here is CASSLSHFYNEQFF. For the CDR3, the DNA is TGTGCCAGCAGCTTGTCTCATTTCTACAATGAGCAGTTCTTC.

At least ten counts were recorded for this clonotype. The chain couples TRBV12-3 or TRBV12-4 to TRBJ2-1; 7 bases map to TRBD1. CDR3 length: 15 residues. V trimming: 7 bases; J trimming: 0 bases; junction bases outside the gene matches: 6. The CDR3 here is CASTGQASSYNEQFF. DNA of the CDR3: TGTGCCAGCACCGGACAGGCGAGCTCCTACAATGAGCAGTTCTTC.

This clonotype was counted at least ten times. DNA of the CDR3: TGTGCCGGCGCCAGGACAGGGGATCAGCCCCAGCATTTT. Its translation is CAGARTGDQPQHF. The chain uses TRBV19 and TRBJ1-5, with 9 bases identical to TRBD1. Trimming took 11 bases from V and 5 from J; bases not matched to a gene: 7. Germline V gene data show CDR1 as LNHDA and CDR2 as SQIVND (reference sequence). The CDR3 has 13 residues.

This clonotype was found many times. Here the CDR3 DNA reads TGCAGCGTTGGCAGCCGATTGAACACTGAAGCTTTCTTT. Protein product: CSVGSRLNTEAFF. The chain carries TRBV29-1 and TRBJ1-1; D ambiguous. CDR3 length: 13 amino acids. V lost 4 bases and J 0 bases, leaving 9 bases between the germline ends. CDR1 SQVTM and CDR2 ANQGSEA come from the germline V gene. The variable domain in full, with the rest retrieved from reference TRBV29-1 and TRBJ1-1, is SAVISQKPSRDICQRGTSLTIQCQVDSQVTMMFWYRQQPGQSLTLIATANQGSEATYESGFVIDKFPISRPNLTFSTLTVSNMSPEDSSIYLCSVGSRLNTEAFFGQGTRLTVV.

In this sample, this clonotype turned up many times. Here the CDR3 reads CASSPGTGGLQETQYF. The CDR3 coding sequence is TGTGCCAGCAGCCCGGGGACAGGGGGTCTCCAAGAGACCCAGTACTTC. The chain links TRBV5-5 to TRBJ2-5, with 11 bases aligning to TRBD1. J gave up 1 base and V 4 bases, and 6 bases lay outside the gene matches. Germline-derived CDR1 and CDR2 are SGHKS and YYEKEE (reference sequence). The length of the CDR3 is 16 residues.

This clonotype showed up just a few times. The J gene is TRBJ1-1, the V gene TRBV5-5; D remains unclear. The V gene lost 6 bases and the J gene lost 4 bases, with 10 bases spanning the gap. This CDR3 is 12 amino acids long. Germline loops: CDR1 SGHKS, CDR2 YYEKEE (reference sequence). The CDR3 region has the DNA TGTGCCAGCAAATCCCCGGGCACTGAAGCTTTCTTT. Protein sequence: CASKSPGTEAFF. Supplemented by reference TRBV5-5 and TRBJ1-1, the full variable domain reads DAGVTQSPTHLIKTRGQQVTLRCSPISGHKSVSWYQQVLGQGPQFIFQYYEKEERGRGNFPDRFSARQFPNYSSELNVNALLLGDSALYLCASKSPGTEAFFGQGTRLTVV.

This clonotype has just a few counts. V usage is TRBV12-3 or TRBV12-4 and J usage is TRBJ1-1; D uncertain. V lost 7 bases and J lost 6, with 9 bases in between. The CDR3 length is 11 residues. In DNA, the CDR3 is TGTGCCAGCATCGAGTACGCTGAAGCTTTCTTT. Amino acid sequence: CASIEYAEAFF.

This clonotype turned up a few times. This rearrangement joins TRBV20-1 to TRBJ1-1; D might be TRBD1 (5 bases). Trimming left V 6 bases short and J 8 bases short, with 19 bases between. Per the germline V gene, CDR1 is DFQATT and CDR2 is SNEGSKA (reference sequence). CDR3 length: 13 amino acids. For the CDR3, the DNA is TGCAGTGCCGTGTCGGGCGCAGGGCTAGAAGCTTTCTTT. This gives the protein CSAVSGAGLEAFF.

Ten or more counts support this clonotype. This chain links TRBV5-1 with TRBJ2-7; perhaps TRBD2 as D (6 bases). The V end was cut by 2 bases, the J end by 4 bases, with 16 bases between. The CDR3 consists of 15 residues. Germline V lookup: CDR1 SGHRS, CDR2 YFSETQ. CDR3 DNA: TGCGCCAGCAGCTTAGTCTATCGAGGGAGGTACGAGCAGTACTTC. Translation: CASSLVYRGRYEQYF.

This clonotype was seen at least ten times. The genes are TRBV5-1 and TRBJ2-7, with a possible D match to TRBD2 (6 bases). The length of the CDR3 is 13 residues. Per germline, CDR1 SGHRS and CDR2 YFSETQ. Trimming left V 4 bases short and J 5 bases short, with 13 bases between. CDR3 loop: CASSVLRENEQYF. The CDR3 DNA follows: TGCGCCAGCAGCGTCCTTCGGGAGAACGAGCAGTACTTC.

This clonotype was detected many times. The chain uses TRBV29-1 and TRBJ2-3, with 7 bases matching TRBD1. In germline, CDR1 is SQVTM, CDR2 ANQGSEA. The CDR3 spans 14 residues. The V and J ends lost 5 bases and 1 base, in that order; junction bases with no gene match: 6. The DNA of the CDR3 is TGCAGCGTTCTCTTGACAGGGCGCACAGATACGCAGTATTTT. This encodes CSVLLTGRTDTQYF.

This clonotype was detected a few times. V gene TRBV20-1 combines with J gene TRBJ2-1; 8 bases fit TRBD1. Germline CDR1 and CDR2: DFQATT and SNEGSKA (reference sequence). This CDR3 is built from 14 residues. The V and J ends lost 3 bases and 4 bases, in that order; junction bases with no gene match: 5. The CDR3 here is CSARAGGPYNEQFF. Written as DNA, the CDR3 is TGCAGTGCTAGGGCAGGGGGCCCATACAATGAGCAGTTCTTC.

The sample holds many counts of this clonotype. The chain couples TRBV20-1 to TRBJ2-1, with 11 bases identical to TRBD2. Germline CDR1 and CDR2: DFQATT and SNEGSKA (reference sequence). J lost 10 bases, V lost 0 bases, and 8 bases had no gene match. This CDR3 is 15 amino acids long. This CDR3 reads CSARDLSGGAGEQFF. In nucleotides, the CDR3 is TGCAGTGCTAGAGACCTTAGCGGGGGGGCCGGGGAGCAGTTCTTC.

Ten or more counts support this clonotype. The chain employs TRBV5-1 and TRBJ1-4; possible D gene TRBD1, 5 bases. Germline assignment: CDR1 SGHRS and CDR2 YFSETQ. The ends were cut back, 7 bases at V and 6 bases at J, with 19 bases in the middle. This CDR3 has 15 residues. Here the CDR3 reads CASSRKGDWDEKLFF. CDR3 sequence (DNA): TGCGCCAGCTCCCGGAAAGGGGATTGGGATGAAAAACTGTTTTTT.

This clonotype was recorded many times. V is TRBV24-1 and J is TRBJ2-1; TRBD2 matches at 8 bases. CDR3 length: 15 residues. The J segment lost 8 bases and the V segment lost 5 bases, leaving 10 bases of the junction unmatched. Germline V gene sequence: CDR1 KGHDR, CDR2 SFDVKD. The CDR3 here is CATSARAGGFDEQFF. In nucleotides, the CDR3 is TGTGCCACCAGTGCCCGCGCGGGGGGCTTCGATGAGCAGTTCTTC.

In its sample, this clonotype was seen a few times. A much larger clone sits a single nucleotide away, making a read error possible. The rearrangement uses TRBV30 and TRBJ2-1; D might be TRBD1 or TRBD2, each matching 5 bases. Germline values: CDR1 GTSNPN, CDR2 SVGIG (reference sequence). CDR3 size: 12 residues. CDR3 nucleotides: TGTGACTGGGGGAAGAGCTACAATGAGCAGTTCTTC. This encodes CDWGKSYNEQFF.

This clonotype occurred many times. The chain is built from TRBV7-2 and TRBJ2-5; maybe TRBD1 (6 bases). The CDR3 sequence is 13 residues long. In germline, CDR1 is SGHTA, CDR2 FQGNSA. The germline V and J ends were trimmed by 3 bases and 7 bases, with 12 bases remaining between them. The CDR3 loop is CASSFSGVGTQYF. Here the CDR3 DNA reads TGTGCCAGCAGCTTTTCAGGGGTTGGGACCCAGTACTTC. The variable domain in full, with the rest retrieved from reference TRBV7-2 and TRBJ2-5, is GAGVSQSPSNKVTEKGKDVELRCDPISGHTALYWYRQSLGQGLEFLIYFQGNSAPDKSGLPSDRFSAERTGGSVSTLTIQRTQQEDSAVYLCASSFSGVGTQYFGPGTRLLVL.

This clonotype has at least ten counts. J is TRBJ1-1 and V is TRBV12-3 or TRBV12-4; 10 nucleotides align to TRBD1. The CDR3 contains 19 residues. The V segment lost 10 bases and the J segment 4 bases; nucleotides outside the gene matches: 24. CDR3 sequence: CAIPQRGVPDRGQGTEAFF. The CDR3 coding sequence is TGTGCCATCCCGCAAAGGGGGGTACCCGACAGGGGGCAAGGCACTGAAGCTTTCTTT.